Following are 2 T cell receptor beta chains from one sample sequenced in a study of shared clonotypes between healthy human individuals. Naivety among CD8 cells was defined by CD45RO negativity and positive CCR7 selection, thereby excluding terminally differentiated effector memory CD45RA+ cells. Repertoires were generated with immunoSEQ multiplex PCR, while TCRdb's copy carries only in-frame clones and drops some. In the table there are millions of clones, just over 90% of which are singletons. Sequenced input: naive CD8+ T cells from PBMCs. The receptors shown here come from a man aged 18 to 30 in good health. Some clones in this sample may be carry-over from other donors' samples.

Regarding this clone: This sample includes further DNA sequences coding for the same CDR3. This chain links TRBV7-2 with TRBJ2-7, with TRBD2 matching 8 bases. With V trimmed by 2 bases and J by 0 bases, 3 bases remained unmatched. Germline CDR1 SGHTA, CDR2 FQGNSA. This CDR3 has 15 residues. This CDR3 reads CASSLISGSSYEQYF. CDR3 nucleotides: TGTGCCAGCAGCTTAATAAGCGGGAGCTCCTACGAGCAGTACTTC.

The CDR3 sequence: CASSDALNTEAFF. The CDR3 bases are TGTGCCAGCAGTGATGCCCTGAACACTGAAGCTTTCTTT. This chain joins TRBV27 and TRBJ1-1; D unclear. This CDR3 spans 13 amino acids. V lost 5 bases to trimming and J lost 0 bases, with 7 bases between them. Germline-derived CDR1 and CDR2 are MNHEY and SMNVEV (reference sequence).